The 18 T cell receptor beta chains in this list originate from one sample, sequenced in a study of T cell changes during pregnancy in multiple sclerosis. TCRdb keeps only in-frame clones here, not all; method: immunoSEQ multiplex PCR. The sample has approximately 35,000 clones, around 90% seen once. The material sequenced was CD4+ T cells from peripheral blood mononuclear cells, taken in the second trimester of pregnancy. The receptors here all came from a female donor in good health, enrolled as a control in a pregnancy study.

The chain combines TRBV7-8 with TRBJ2-3, with 10 nucleotides matching TRBD2. The V gene end was trimmed by 5 bases and the J gene end by 5 bases; junction bases not matched to a gene: 4. CDR1 is SGHVS and CDR2 is FQNEAQ in the germline V gene. CDR3 size: 14 residues. CDR3 sequence reads: CASSPPSGRDTQYF. The CDR3 bases are TGTGCCAGCAGCCCACCTAGCGGGAGAGATACGCAGTATTTT. The full variable domain, with the rest looked up from reference TRBV7-8 and TRBJ2-3, is GAGVSQSPRYKVAKRGQDVALRCDPISGHVSLFWYQQALGQGPEFLTYFQNEAQLDKSGLPSDRFFAERPEGSVSTLKIQRTQQEDSAVYLCASSPPSGRDTQYFGPGTRLTVL.

V is TRBV27 and J is TRBJ2-7, with D possibly being TRBD1 (6 bases). This CDR3 is 15 amino acids long. Trimming shortened V by 7 bases and J by 6 bases, and 22 bases separated the two germline ends. Germline assignment: CDR1 MNHEY and CDR2 SMNVEV (reference sequence). CDR3 loop: CASNRDILALGEQYF. For the CDR3, the DNA is TGTGCCAGCAATCGGGACATCCTCGCCCTGGGCGAGCAGTACTTC.

V gene TRBV5-4 combines with J gene TRBJ1-1; a possible D gene is TRBD1 (5 bases). The CDR3 extends over 14 amino acids. Looked up from germline, CDR1 is SGHNT and CDR2 is YYREEE (reference sequence). V was trimmed by 4 bases and J by 4 bases, leaving 14 bases between them. CDR3 sequence: CASSRGEVVTEAFF. The CDR3 DNA reads TGTGCCAGCAGCCGGGGGGAAGTAGTCACTGAAGCTTTCTTT. The whole variable domain, remainder taken from reference TRBV5-4 and TRBJ1-1, is ETGVTQSPTHLIKTRGQQVTLRCSSQSGHNTVSWYQQALGQGPQFIFQYYREEENGRGNFPPRFSGLQFPNYSSELNVNALELDDSALYLCASSRGEVVTEAFFGQGTRLTVV.

The chain's CDR3 is CASSPLGNYGYTF. In DNA, the CDR3 is TGTGCCAGCAGCCCCCTCGGGAACTATGGCTACACCTTC. J is TRBJ1-2 and V is TRBV9; D gene uncertain. Looked up from germline, CDR1 is SGDLS and CDR2 is YYNGEE. Trimming cost V 4 bases and J 2 bases, with 9 bases left between them. This CDR3 contains 13 residues.

The CDR3: CASSSLGPLETQYF. CDR3 in DNA: TGTGCCAGCAGTTCGCTGGGCCCCCTGGAGACCCAGTACTTC. The V call is TRBV5-6, the J call TRBJ2-5; no reliable D call. Germline CDR1 SGHDT, CDR2 YYEEEE. The CDR3 covers 14 residues. Trimming stripped 5 bases from V and 5 bases from J, with 16 bases between.

The chain employs TRBV7-2 and TRBJ1-2; D perhaps matches TRBD1 (5 bases). Trimming stripped 1 base from V and 5 bases from J, with 14 bases between. From germline, CDR1 is SGHTA and CDR2 FQGNSA. This CDR3 comprises 15 residues. The CDR3 DNA is TGTGCCAGCAGCTTAGGGGTCCCGGGGGGGTATGGCTACACCTTC. Translation gives CASSLGVPGGYGYTF.

The chain recombines TRBV30 with TRBJ1-5; possibly TRBD1 for D (6 bases). Germline V gives CDR1 GTSNPN, CDR2 SVGIG (reference sequence). V was clipped by 5 bases and J by 4 bases, with 15 bases between them. This CDR3 comprises 14 residues. The CDR3 DNA follows: TGTGCCTGGGAAAGACAGGCGTTAAATCAGCCCCAGCATTTT. Translating it yields CAWERQALNQPQHF.

V and J are TRBV6-4 and TRBJ2-1; a weak D match, TRBD2 (6 bases). CDR1 is MRHNA, CDR2 SNTAGT, per germline. The CDR3 extends over 16 amino acids. V lost 0 bases and J 7 bases, leaving 16 bases between the germline ends. The CDR3 loop reads CASSDSTREAGNEQFF. For the CDR3, the DNA is TGTGCCAGCAGTGACTCTACGAGGGAGGCGGGGAATGAGCAGTTCTTC.

V gene TRBV19 combines with J gene TRBJ1-5, with D hard to call. The CDR3 totals 15 residues. V was trimmed by 3 bases and J by 0 bases, leaving 9 bases between them. CDR1 is LNHDA, CDR2 SQIVND, per germline (reference sequence). For the CDR3, the DNA is TGTGCCAGTAGTATTTCGGTCTATAGCAATCAGCCCCAGCATTTT. Translated: CASSISVYSNQPQHF.

The genes are TRBV6-5 and TRBJ2-7; TRBD2 agrees at 8 bases. CDR3 length equals 15 residues. Germline CDR1 MNHEY, CDR2 SVGAGI. V gave up 2 bases and J gave up 3 bases; unmatched junction bases: 6. CDR3 sequence reads: CASSYDAGGIYEQYF. CDR3 bases: TGTGCCAGCAGTTACGATGCGGGGGGCATCTACGAGCAGTACTTC.

The genes are TRBV18 and TRBJ1-1; D is uncertain. Trimming cost V 3 bases and J 0 bases, with 8 bases left between them. Germline CDR1 and CDR2: KGHSH and LQKENI. This CDR3 is built from 14 residues. CDR3 sequence (DNA): TGTGCCAGCTCACCGGCGGATATGAACACTGAAGCTTTCTTT. As protein: CASSPADMNTEAFF.

The chain links TRBV2 to TRBJ2-7; D is possibly TRBD1 (6 bases). This CDR3 is 15 amino acids long. Germline V gene lookup returns CDR1 SNHLY and CDR2 FYNNEI. V lost 6 bases and J 5 bases, leaving 20 bases between the germline ends. As DNA, the CDR3 is TGTGCCAGCAGGGAAACCCAGGGGCGCCTCGACGAGCAGTACTTC. Translation gives CASRETQGRLDEQYF.

The chain employs TRBV18 and TRBJ1-3; 7 nucleotides align to TRBD1. Germline V lookup: CDR1 KGHSH, CDR2 LQKENI. With V trimmed by 3 bases and J by 2 bases, 1 base remained unmatched. The length of the CDR3 is 14 residues. As DNA, the CDR3 is TGTGCCAGCTCACCCGGGACAGCTGGAAACACCATATATTTT. Protein sequence: CASSPGTAGNTIYF.

The chain uses TRBV5-1 and TRBJ2-7; TRBD2 matches 8 bases. This CDR3 has 15 amino acids. Germline V gene data show CDR1 as SGHRS and CDR2 as YFSETQ. J lost 6 bases, V lost 4 bases, and 12 bases had no gene match. The CDR3 DNA reads as TGCGCCAGCAGCCCGGTCGGGAATAGCGGGGTCGAGCAGTACTTC. Translated: CASSPVGNSGVEQYF. The entire variable domain, with the rest obtained from reference TRBV5-1 and TRBJ2-7, is as follows: KAGVTQTPRYLIKTRGQQVTLSCSPISGHRSVSWYQQTPGQGLQFLFEYFSETQRNKGNFPGRFSGRQFSNSRSEMNVSTLELGDSALYLCASSPVGNSGVEQYFGPGTRLTVT.

The gene calls are TRBV27 and TRBJ2-7, with TRBD2 matching over 9 bases. The germline V gene encodes CDR1 MNHEY and CDR2 SMNVEV (reference sequence). The CDR3 has 18 amino acids. Trimming removed 7 bases from V and 5 bases from J; junction bases left unmatched: 21. CDR3: CASTTLGAASGMNHEQYF. As DNA, the CDR3 is TGTGCCAGCACAACACTAGGGGCGGCTAGCGGGATGAACCACGAGCAGTACTTC.

The V and J genes are TRBV7-2 and TRBJ2-3, with a tentative D call TRBD1 (5 bases). This CDR3 contains 17 residues. Germline lookup yields CDR1 SGHTA and CDR2 FQGNSA. V lost 3 bases to trimming and J lost 1 base, with 17 bases between them. This CDR3 reads CASSLAPQGGGTDTQYF. DNA of the CDR3: TGTGCCAGCAGCTTGGCTCCCCAGGGTGGCGGCACAGATACGCAGTATTTT.

CDR3 sequence: CAISGSGEQYF. The CDR3 nucleotides read TGTGCCATCAGTGGGAGTGGCGAGCAGTACTTC. V gene TRBV10-3 combines with J gene TRBJ2-7; the D is unclear. V lost 4 bases to trimming and J lost 6 bases, with 7 bases between them. The germline gives CDR1 ENHRY, CDR2 SYGVKD. The CDR3 extends over 11 amino acids.

The chain uses TRBV5-6 and TRBJ2-4, with D possibly TRBD2 on 5 matching bases. This CDR3 has 13 amino acids. Germline assignment: CDR1 SGHDT and CDR2 YYEEEE. The V gene lost 3 bases and the J gene lost 8 bases, with 12 bases spanning the gap. CDR3 region: CASSSRGGDIQYF. CDR3 nucleotides: TGTGCCAGCAGCTCTCGGGGTGGGGACATTCAGTACTTC.